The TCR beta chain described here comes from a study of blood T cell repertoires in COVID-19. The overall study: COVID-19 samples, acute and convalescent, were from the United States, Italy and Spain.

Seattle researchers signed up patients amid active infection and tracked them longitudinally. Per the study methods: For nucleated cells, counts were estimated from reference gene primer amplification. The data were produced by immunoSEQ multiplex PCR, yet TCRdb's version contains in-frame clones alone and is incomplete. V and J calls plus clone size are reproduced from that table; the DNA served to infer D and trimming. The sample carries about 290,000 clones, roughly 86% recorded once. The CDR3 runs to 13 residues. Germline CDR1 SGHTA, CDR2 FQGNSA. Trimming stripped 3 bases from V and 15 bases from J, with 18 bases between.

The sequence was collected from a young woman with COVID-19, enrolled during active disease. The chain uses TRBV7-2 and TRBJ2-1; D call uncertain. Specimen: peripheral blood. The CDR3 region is CASSFPLHLDRFF. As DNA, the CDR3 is TGTGCCAGCAGCTTCCCCCTCCATCTAGATAGGTTCTTC.